This T cell receptor (beta chain) was sequenced for a study of blood T cell repertoires in COVID-19. Across the study: Both acute and convalescent COVID-19 samples were obtained from the United States, Italy and Spain. T cells, B-cell-depleted T cells, or PBMCs supplied cDNA or gDNA.

CDR1 is WSHSY, CDR2 SAAADI, per germline. V lost 5 bases and J lost 0, with 14 bases in between. CDR3 length: 15 amino acids. In the study's own analysis: Amplification with reference gene primers provided the estimates of nucleated cell counts. The assay was immunoSEQ multiplex PCR, and TCRdb's table has in-frame clones only and misses some. V and J calls and clone size are those listed in that table; D and trimming were worked out from the DNA. The table has under 150,000 clones, over 70% seen once. Source material: peripheral blood. The clonotype comes from an older man with acute or convalescent COVID-19. The chain uses TRBV10-2 and TRBJ2-7; D possibly corresponds to TRBD2 (6 bases). The CDR3 here is CASSRGGGSSYEQYF. The CDR3 bases are TGCGCCAGCAGTAGAGGTGGGGGGAGCTCCTACGAGCAGTACTTC.